This T cell receptor beta chain was identified during a study of cytomegalovirus exposure and HLA in healthy donors. Germline V gene data show CDR1 as MNHNY and CDR2 as SVGAGI (reference sequence). V was cut by 2 bases and J by 7 bases, with 15 bases left in between. The CDR3 extends over 14 amino acids. This clone was seen only a few times. Its antigen is unidentified. Assay used: immunoSEQ multiplex PCR; TCRdb lists only in-frame clones, some missing. Of 110,000 or so clones listed, roughly nine tenths were seen once; the top ten hold about 4.1%. Study results and caveats: Over 150 TCR beta chains were listed as cytomegalovirus-associated.

The sequenced material came from PBMCs. This chain joins TRBV6-6 and TRBJ2-7, with D possibly matching TRBD2 (6 bases). The clonotype comes from a man between 18 and 29 years old in good health and CMV-seropositive. The CDR3 nucleotides read TGTGCCAGCAGTTACCTTCCGACTAGTGGTGAGCAGTACTTC. Translated: CASSYLPTSGEQYF.